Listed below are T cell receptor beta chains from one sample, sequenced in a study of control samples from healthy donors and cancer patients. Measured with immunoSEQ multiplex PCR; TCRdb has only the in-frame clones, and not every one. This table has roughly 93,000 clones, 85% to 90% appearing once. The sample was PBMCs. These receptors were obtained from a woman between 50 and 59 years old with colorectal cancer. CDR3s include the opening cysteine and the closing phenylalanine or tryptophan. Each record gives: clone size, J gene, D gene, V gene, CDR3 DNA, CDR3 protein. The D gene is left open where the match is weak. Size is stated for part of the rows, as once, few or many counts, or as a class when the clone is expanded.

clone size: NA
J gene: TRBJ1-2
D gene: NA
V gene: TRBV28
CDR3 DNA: TGTGCCAGCAGTTTCAGAGGAGCTGGCTACACCTTC
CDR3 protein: CASSFRGAGYTF

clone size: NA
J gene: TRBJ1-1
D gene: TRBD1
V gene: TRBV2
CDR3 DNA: TGTGCCAGCAGTCTACAGGGGCAGGAGGGAGCTTTCTTT
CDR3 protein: CASSLQGQEGAFF

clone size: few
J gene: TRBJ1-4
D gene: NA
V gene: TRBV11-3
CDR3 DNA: TGTGCCAGCAGCTTAGATCAATTGAAGACGTGTGAAAAACTGTTTTTT
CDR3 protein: CASSLDQLKTCEKLFF

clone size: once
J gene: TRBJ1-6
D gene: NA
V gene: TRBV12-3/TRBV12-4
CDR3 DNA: TGTGCCAGTCGTGGAGGGGAAGGGCCCCTCCACTTT
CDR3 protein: CASRGGEGPLHF

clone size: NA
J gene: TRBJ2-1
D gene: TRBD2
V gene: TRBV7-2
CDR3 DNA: TGTGCCAGCAGCTCCACCCGGACTAGCGGGGGGGCGCTGCAGTTCTTC
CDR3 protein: CASSSTRTSGGALQFF

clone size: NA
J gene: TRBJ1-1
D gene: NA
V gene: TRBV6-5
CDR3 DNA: TGTGCCAGCAGACACCCCCGCACAAACACTGAAGCTTTCTTT
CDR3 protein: CASRHPRTNTEAFF

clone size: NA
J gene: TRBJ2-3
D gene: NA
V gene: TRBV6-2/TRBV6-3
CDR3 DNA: TGTGCCAGCAGTTTCCGGGGGTACTCAAATACGCAGTATTTT
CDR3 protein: CASSFRGYSNTQYF

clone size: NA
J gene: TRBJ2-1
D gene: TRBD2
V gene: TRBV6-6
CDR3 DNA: TGTGCCAGCAGCCCACTAGCGGGGGGTCTTAATGAGCAGTTCTTC
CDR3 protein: CASSPLAGGLNEQFF

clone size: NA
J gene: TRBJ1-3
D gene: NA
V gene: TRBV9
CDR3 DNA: TGTGCCAGCAGCGGCTCCCCCGGACAGCTGGGGGGAAACACCATATATTTT
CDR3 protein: CASSGSPGQLGGNTIYF

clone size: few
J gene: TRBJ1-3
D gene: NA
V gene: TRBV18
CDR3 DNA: TGTGCCAGCTCACCAGGAAACACCATATATTTT
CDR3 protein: CASSPGNTIYF

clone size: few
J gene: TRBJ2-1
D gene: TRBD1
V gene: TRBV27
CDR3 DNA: TGTGCCAGCAGTCCCCGGACAGGGGGCTATGAGCAGTTCTTC
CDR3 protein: CASSPRTGGYEQFF

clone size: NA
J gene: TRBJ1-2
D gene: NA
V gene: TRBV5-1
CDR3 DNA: TGCGCCAGCAGCGTCCCCGGGGTCAACTATGGCTACACCTTC
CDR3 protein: CASSVPGVNYGYTF

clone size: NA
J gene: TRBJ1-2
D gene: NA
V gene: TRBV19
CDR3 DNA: TGTGCCACGAGCGGGGGACTCTATGGCTACACCTTC
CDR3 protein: CATSGGLYGYTF

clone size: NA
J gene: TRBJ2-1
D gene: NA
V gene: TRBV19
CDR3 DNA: TGTGCCAGTAGTACCCCTCGAGGGTGGGCCTACAATGAGCAGTTCTTC
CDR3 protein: CASSTPRGWAYNEQFF

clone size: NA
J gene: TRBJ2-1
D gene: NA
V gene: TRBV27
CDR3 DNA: TGTGCCAGCAGTTTATCACTCACCCGAGAGTACAATGAGCAGTTCTTC
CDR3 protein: CASSLSLTREYNEQFF

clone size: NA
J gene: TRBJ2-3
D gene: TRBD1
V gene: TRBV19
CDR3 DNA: TGTGCCAGTACCCCGGGACAGGCGAGCACAGATACGCAGTATTTT
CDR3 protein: CASTPGQASTDTQYF

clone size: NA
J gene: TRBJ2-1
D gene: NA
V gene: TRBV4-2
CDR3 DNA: TGTGCCAGCGGGGGGACTTCCACGTACAATGAGCAGTTCTTC
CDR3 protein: CASGGTSTYNEQFF

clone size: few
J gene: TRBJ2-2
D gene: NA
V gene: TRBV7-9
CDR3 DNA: TGTGCCAGCAGCTTAGCGTCGCCCGGGGAGCTGTTTTTT
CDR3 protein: CASSLASPGELFF

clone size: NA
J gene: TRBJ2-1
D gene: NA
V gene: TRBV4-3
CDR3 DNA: TGCGCCAGCAGCCTCCAGCCAGCGGATTTCTACAATGAGCAGTTCTTC
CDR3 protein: CASSLQPADFYNEQFF

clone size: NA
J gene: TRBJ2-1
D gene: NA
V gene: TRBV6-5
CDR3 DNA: TGTGCCAGCAGTTTTGACATAAGCAAAAATGAGCAGTTCTTC
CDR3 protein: CASSFDISKNEQFF

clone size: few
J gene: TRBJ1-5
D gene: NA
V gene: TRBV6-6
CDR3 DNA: TGTGCCAGCAGCTTCGGGCTGGGAAATCAGCCCCAGCATTTT
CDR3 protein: CASSFGLGNQPQHF

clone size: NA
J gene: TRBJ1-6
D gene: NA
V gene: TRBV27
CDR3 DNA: TGTGCCAGCAGTTTCGATGTGAGGGGCAGGGATAATTCACCCCTCCACTTT
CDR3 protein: CASSFDVRGRDNSPLHF

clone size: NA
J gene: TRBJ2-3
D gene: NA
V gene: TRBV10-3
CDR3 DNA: TGTGCCATCAGGACAGAACTAACAGATACGCAGTATTTT
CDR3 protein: CAIRTELTDTQYF

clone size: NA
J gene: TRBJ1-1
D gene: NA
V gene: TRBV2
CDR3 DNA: TGTGCCAGCCGTCCCGGAGGGACTGAAGCTTTCTTT
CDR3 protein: CASRPGGTEAFF

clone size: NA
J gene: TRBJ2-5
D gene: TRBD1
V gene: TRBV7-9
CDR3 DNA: TGTGCCAGCAGCTTTTCTGGGACGGGACAGGGAAAGACCCAGTACTTC
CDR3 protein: CASSFSGTGQGKTQYF

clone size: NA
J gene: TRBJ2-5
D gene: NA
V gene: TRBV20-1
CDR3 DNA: TGCAGTGCTATTAATGTAGAGACCCAGTACTTC
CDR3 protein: CSAINVETQYF

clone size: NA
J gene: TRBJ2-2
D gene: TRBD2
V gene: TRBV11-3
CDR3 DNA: TGTGCCAGCAGCAAGACTAGCGGGGGGGCGGCCACCGGGGAGCTGTTTTTT
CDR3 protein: CASSKTSGGAATGELFF

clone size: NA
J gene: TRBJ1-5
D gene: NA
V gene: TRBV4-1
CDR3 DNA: TGCGCCAGCAGCCAGGCGGAGGTCAGCAATCAGCCCCAGCATTTT
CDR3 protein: CASSQAEVSNQPQHF

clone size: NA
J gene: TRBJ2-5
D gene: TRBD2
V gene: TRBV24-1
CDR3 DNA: TGTGCCACCAGTGATTTGCCGCGGGGGGGCAGTAAAGAGACCCAGTACTTC
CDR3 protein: CATSDLPRGGSKETQYF

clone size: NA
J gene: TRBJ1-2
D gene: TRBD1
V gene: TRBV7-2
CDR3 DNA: TGTGCCAGCAGCTTAGGTCAGGGGGACTATGGCTACACCTTC
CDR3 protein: CASSLGQGDYGYTF

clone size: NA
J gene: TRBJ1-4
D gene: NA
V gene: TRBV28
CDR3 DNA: TGTGCCAGCAGTGGGGCCCAGGGTTATGAAAAACTGTTTTTT
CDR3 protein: CASSGAQGYEKLFF

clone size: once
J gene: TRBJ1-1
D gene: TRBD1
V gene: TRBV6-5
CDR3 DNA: TGTGCCAGCACCTCCGGGACAGGGGGTCGGGAAGCTTTCTTT
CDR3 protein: CASTSGTGGREAFF

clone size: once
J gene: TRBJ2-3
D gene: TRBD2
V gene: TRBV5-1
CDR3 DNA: TGCGCCAGCAGCAGGAGGGGTTCCGGGGGGGCCGAGACAGATACGCAGTATTTT
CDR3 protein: CASSRRGSGGAETDTQYF

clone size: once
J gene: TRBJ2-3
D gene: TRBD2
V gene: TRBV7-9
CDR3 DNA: TGTGCCAGCAGCTTAGGTATAGCGGGGCGCACAGATACGCAGTATTTT
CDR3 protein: CASSLGIAGRTDTQYF

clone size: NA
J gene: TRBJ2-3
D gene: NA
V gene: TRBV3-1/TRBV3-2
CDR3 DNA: TGTGCCAGCAGCCCCCCGCGGGATACGCAGTATTTT
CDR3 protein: CASSPPRDTQYF

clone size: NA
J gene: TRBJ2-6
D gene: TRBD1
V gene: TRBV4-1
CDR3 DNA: TGCGCCAGCAGCCAAGAAAGGTCAGGGGGCAAATCTGGGGCCAACGTCCTGACTTTC
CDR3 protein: CASSQERSGGKSGANVLTF

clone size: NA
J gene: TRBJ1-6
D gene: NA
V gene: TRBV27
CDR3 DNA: TGTGCCAGCAGTTCCACGTTCCTTAATTCACCCCTCCACTTT
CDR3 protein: CASSSTFLNSPLHF

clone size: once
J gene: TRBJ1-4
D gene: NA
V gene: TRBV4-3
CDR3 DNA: TGCGCCAGCAGCGGCGAAGCTAGAACTAATGAAAAACTGTTTTTT
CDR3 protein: CASSGEARTNEKLFF

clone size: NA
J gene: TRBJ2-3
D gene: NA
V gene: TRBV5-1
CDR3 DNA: TGCGCCAGCAGCTTCCCCACCCCGGGACTTCCCACAGATACGCAGTATTTT
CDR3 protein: CASSFPTPGLPTDTQYF